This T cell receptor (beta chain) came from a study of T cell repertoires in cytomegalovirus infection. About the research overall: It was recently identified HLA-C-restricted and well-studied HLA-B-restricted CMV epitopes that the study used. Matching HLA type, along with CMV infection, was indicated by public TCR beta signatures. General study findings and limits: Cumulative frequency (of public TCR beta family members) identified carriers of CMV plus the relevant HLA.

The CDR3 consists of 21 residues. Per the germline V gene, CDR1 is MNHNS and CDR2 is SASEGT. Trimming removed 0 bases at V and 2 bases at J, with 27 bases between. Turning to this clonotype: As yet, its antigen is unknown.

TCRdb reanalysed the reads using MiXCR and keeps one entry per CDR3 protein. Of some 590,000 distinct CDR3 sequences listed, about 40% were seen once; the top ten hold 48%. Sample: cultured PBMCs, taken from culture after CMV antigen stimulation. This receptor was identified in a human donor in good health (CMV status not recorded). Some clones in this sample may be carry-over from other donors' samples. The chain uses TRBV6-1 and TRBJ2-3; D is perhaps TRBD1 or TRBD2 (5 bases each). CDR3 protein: CASSEARIVPVGVQYTDTQYF. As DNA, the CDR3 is TGTGCCAGCAGTGAAGCGCGAATCGTCCCTGTGGGGGTCCAGTACACAGATACGCAGTATTTT.